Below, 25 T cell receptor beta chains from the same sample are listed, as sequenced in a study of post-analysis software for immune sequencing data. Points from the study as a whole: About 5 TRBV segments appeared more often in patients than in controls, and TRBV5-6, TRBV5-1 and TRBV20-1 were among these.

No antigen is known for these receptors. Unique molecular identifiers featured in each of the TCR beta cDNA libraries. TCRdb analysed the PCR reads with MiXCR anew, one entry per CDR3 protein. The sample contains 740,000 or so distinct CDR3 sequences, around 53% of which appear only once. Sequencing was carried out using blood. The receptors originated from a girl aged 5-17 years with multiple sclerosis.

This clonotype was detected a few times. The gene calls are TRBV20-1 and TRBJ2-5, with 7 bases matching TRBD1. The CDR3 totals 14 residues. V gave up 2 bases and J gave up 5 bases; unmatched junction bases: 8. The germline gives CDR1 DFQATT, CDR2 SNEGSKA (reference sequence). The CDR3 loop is CSARYPGGGETQYF. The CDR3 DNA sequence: TGCAGTGCTAGATACCCAGGGGGTGGTGAGACCCAGTACTTC.

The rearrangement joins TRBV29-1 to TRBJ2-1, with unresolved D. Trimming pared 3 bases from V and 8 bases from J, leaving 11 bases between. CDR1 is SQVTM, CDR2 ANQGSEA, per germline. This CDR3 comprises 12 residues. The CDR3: CSVDQPVDEQFF. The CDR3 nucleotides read TGCAGCGTTGATCAACCCGTGGATGAGCAGTTCTTC.

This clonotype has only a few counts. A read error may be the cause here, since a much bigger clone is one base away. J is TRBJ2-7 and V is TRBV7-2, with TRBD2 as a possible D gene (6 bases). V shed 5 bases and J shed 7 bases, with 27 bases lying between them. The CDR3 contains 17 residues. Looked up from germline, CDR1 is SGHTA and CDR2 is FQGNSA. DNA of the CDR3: TGTGCCAGCAGCCCAACGGGAGTTTTAAGACCCTCCAATGAGCAGTACTTC. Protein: CASSPTGVLRPSNEQYF.

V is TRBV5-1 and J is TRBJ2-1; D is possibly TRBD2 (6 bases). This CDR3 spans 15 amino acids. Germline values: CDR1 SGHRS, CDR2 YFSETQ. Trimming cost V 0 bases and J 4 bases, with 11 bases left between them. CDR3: CASSLGLVNYNEQFF. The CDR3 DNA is TGCGCCAGCAGCTTGGGACTAGTGAATTACAATGAGCAGTTCTTC.

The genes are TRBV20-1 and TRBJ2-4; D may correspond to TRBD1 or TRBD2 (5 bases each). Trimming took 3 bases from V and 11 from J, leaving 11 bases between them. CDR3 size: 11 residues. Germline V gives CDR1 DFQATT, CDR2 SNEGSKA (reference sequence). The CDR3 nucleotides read TGCAGTGCTAGTGGGGACCCGCTTCAGTACTTC. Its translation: CSASGDPLQYF.

In DNA form, the CDR3 reads TGTGCCAGCAGCCCGACAGTTTTTGTCAATCAGCCCCAGCATTTT. It codes for CASSPTVFVNQPQHF. The chain links TRBV5-5 to TRBJ1-5, with a weak D call TRBD1 (5 bases). V lost 4 bases and J 3 bases, leaving 14 bases between the germline ends. The germline V gene encodes CDR1 SGHKS and CDR2 YYEKEE (reference sequence). This CDR3 region has 15 residues.

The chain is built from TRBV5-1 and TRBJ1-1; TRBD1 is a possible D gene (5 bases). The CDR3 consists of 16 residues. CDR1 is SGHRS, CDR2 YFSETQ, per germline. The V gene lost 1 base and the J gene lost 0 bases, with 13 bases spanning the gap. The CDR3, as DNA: TGCGCCAGCAGCTTGTTTAGGGGTAGGGTGAACACTGAAGCTTTCTTT. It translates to CASSLFRGRVNTEAFF.

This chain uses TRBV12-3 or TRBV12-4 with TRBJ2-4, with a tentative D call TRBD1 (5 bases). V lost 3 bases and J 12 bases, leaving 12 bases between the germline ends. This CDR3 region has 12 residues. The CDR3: CASSFEAGHQYF. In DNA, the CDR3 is TGTGCCAGCAGTTTTGAGGCAGGGCATCAGTACTTC.

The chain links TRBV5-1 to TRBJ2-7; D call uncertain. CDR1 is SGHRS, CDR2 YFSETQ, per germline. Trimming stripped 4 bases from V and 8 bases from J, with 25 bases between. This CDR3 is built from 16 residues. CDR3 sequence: CASSPSGGVFLSKQYF. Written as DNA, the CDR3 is TGCGCCAGCAGCCCTTCCGGCGGAGTCTTCCTTTCGAAGCAGTACTTC.

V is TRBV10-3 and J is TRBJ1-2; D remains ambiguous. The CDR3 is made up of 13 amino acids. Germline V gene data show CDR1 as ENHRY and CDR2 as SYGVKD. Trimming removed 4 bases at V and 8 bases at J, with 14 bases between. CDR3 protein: CAISAREISGYTF. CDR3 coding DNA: TGTGCCATCAGTGCACGGGAAATAAGCGGCTACACCTTC.

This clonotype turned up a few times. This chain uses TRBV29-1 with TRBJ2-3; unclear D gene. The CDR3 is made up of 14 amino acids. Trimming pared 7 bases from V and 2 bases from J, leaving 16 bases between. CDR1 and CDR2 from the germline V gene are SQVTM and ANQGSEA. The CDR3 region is CSARGFDATDTQYF. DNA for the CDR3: TGCAGCGCCCGAGGTTTCGATGCCACAGATACGCAGTATTTT.

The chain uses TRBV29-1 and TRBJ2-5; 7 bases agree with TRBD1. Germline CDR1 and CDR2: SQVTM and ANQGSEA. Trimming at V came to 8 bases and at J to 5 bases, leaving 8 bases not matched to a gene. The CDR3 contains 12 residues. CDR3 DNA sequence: TGCAGCTCGACAGGGTTGGGTGAGACCCAGTACTTC. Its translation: CSSTGLGETQYF.

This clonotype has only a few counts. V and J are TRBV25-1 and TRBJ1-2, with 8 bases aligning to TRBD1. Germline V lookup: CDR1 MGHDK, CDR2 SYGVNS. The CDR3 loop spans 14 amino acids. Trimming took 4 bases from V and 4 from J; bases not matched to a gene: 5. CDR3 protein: CASSVGGTGYGYTF. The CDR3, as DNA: TGTGCCAGCAGTGTAGGAGGGACAGGCTATGGCTACACCTTC.

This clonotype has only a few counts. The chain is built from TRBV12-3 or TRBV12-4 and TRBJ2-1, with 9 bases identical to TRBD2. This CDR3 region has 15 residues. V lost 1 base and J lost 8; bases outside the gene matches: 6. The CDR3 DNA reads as TGTGCCAGCAGTTTAGGGGCGGGAGGGCCCCATGAGCAGTTCTTC. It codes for CASSLGAGGPHEQFF.

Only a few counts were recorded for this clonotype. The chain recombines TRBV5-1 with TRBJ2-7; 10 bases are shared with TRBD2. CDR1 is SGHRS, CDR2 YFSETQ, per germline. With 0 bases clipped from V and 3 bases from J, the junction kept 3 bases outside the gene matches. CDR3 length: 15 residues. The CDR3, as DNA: TGCGCCAGCAGCTTGGGGGCTAGCGGGAGCTACGAGCAGTACTTC. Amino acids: CASSLGASGSYEQYF.

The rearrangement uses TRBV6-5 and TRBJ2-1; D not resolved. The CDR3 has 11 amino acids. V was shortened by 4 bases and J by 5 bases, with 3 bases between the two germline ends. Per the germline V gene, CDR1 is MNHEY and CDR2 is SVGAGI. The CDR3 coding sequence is TGTGCCAGCAGTTGGCACAATGAGCAGTTCTTC. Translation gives CASSWHNEQFF.

The CDR3 coding sequence is TGCGCCAGCAGCTTCCGACTAGCGGGGGGGCCCTCGGAGACCCAGTACTTC. Its protein is CASSFRLAGGPSETQYF. V usage is TRBV4-1 and J usage is TRBJ2-5; 14 bases map to TRBD2. The CDR3 has 17 amino acids. V lost 5 bases to trimming and J lost 5 bases; unmatched junction nucleotides: 10. From germline, CDR1 is MGHRA and CDR2 YSYEKL.

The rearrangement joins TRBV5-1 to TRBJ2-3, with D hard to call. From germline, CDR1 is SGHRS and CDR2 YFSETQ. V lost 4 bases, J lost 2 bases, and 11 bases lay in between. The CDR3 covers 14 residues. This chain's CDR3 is CASSPADTTDTQYF. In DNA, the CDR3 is TGCGCCAGCAGCCCCGCTGACACCACAGATACGCAGTATTTT.

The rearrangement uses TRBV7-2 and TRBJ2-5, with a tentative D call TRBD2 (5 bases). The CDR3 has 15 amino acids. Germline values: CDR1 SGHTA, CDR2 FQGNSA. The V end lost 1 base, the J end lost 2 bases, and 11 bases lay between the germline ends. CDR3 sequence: CASSLVSGKQETQYF. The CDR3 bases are TGTGCCAGCAGCTTAGTGAGCGGAAAACAAGAGACCCAGTACTTC.

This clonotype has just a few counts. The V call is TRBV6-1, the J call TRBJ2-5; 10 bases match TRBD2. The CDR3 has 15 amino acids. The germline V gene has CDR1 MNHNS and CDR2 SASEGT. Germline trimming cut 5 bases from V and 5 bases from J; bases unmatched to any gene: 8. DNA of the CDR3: TGTGCCAGCAGTATAAGCGGGGGGGCCTGGGAGACCCAGTACTTC. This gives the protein CASSISGGAWETQYF.

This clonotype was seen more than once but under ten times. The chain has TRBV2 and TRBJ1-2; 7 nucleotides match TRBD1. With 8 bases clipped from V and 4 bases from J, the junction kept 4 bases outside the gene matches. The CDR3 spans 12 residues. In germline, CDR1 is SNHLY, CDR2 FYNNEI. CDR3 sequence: CASLRDSYGYTF. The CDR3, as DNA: TGTGCCAGCCTCCGGGACAGCTATGGCTACACCTTC.

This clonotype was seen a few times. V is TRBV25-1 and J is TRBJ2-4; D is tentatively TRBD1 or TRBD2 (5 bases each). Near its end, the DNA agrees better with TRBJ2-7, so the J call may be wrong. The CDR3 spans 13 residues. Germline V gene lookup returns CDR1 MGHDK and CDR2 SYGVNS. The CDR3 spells CASSEGPPHEQYF. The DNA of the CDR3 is TGTGCCAGCAGTGAGGGACCGCCTCACGAGCAGTACTTC.

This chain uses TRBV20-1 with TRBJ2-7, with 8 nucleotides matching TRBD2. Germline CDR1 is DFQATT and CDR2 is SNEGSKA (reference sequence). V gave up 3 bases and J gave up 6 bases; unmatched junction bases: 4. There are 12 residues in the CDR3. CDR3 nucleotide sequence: TGCAGTGCTAGGGGACTAGTTCCCGAGCAGTACTTC. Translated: CSARGLVPEQYF.

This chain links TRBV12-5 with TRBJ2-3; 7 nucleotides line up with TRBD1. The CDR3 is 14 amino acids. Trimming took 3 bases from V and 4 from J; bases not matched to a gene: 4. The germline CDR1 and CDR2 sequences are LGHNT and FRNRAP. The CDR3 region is CASGFHDRADTQYF. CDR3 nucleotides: TGTGCTAGTGGTTTCCACGACAGGGCAGATACGCAGTATTTT. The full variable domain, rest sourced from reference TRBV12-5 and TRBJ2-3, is DARVTQTPRHKVTEMGQEVTMRCQPILGHNTVFWYRQTMMQGLELLAYFRNRAPLDDSGMPKDRFSAEMPDATLATLKIQPSEPRDSAVYFCASGFHDRADTQYFGPGTRLTVL.

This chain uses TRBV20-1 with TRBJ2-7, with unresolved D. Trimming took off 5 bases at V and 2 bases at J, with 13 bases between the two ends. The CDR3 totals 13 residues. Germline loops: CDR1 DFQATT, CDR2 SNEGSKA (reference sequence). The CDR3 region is CSAPWGPTYEQYF. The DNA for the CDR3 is TGCAGTGCTCCCTGGGGTCCCACCTACGAGCAGTACTTC.